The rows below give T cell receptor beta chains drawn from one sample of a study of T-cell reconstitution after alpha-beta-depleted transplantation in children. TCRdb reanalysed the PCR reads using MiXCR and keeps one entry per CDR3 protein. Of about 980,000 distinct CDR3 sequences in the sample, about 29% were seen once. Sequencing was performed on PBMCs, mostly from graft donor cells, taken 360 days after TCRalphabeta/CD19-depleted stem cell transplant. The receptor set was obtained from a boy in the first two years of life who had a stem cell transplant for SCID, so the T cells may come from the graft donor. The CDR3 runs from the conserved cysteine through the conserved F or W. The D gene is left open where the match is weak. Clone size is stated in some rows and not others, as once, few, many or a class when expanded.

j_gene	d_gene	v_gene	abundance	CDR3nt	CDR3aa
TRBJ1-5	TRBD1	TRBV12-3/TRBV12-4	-	TGTGCCAGCAGTTTAGGGACAGGGGCCCTATATAGCAATCAGCCCCAGCATTTT	CASSLGTGALYSNQPQHF
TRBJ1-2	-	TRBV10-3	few	TGTGCCATCAGTCGGGATGGCACACCCTATGGCTACACCTTC	CAISRDGTPYGYTF
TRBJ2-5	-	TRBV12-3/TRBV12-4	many	TGTGCCAGCAGTTGGGTAGGGAAAGAGACCCAGTACTTC	CASSWVGKETQYF
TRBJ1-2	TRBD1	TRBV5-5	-	TGTGCCAGCAGCACACAACAGGGGCCCTGGGGCTATGGCTACACCTTC	CASSTQQGPWGYGYTF
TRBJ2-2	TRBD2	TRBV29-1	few	TGCAGCGCCCCTAGCGGGGGCACCGGGGAGCTGTTTTTT	CSAPSGGTGELFF
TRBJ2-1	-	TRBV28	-	TGTGCCACCGGGTCGGGCCCGGGACCTTCGTGGAATGAGCAGTTCTTC	CATGSGPGPSWNEQFF
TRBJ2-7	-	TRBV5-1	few	TGCGCCAGCAGACACAGACAGGAGACCTACGAGCAGTACTTC	CASRHRQETYEQYF
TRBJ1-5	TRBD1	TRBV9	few	TGTGCCAGCAGCGTAGATGGGGACAGTCGCCTCGGGGAGCCCCAGCATTTT	CASSVDGDSRLGEPQHF
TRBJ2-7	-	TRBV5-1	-	TGCGCCAGCAGCCTGTATCGTACAGGTTACGAGCAGTACTTC	CASSLYRTGYEQYF
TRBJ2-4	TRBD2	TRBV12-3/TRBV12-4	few	TGTGCCAGCAGTCATAGCGGGGGGCCTACCAATAAAAACATTCAGTACTTC	CASSHSGGPTNKNIQYF
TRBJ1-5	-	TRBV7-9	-	TGTGCCAGCAGCTTAGTCGGCAGCTATAGCAATCAGCCCCAGCATTTT	CASSLVGSYSNQPQHF
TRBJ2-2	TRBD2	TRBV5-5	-	TGTGCCTGCAGCCCCGCCCCCAGCGGGGGGACCGGGGAGCTGTTTTTT	CACSPAPSGGTGELFF
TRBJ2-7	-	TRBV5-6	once	TGTGCCAGCAGCTTGGATGTCCCGGGGGAGCAGTACTTC	CASSLDVPGEQYF
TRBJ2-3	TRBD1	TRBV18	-	TGTGCCAGCTCACCCTTCTTCAGACAGGGAAAGACGGCAGATACGCAGTATTTT	CASSPFFRQGKTADTQYF
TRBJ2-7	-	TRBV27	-	TGTGCCAGCAGTGGCCTCGACCCGTCCGAGCAGTACTTC	CASSGLDPSEQYF
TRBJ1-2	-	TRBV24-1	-	TGTGCCACCAGTTACGACAGGTTCTATGGCTACACCTTC	CATSYDRFYGYTF
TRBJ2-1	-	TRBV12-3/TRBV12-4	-	TGTGCCAGCAGCACGGGGGCGAACAATGAGCAGTTCTTC	CASSTGANNEQFF
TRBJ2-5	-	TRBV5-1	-	TGCGCCAGCAGCTTGGAGACTTACGAGACCCAGTACTTC	CASSLETYETQYF
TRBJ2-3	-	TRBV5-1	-	TGCGCCAGCAGCTTACCAACGGGGTTCACAGATACGCAGTATTTT	CASSLPTGFTDTQYF
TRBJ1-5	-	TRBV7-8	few	TGTGCCAGCAGCAAACAGGATAGCAATCAGCCCCAGCATTTT	CASSKQDSNQPQHF